This is a list of T cell receptor beta chains from one sample in a study of T cell responses to AZD1222 COVID-19 vaccine. Assay: immunoSEQ multiplex PCR; the TCRdb copy retains only in-frame clones and omits some. This sample yields 190,000 or so clones, of which 88% are seen a single time; about 25% belongs to the top ten. The source was peripheral blood, collected 28 days after the second AZD1222 dose. These TCRs come from an adult who received the AZD1222 COVID-19 vaccine. The CDR3 runs from the conserved cysteine through the conserved F or W. A D gene is named only where the DNA matches it firmly. Rows give clone size only sometimes, using once, few, many, or a class for an expanded clone.

abundance	v_gene	j_gene	d_gene	CDR3nt	CDR3aa
.	TRBV4-3	TRBJ2-1	.	TGCGCCAGCAGCCAAGAGGCCGAAGGTCTAGCGCCCTCCTACAATGAGCAGTTCTTC	CASSQEAEGLAPSYNEQFF
.	TRBV5-1	TRBJ2-1	.	TGCGCCAGCAGAACTGACGGGAACAATGAGCAGTTCTTC	CASRTDGNNEQFF
once	TRBV4-2	TRBJ2-3	TRBD2	TGTGCCAGCAGCCAAGATCGGCTCGGAGCGGGGAACACAGATACGCAGTATTTT	CASSQDRLGAGNTDTQYF
.	TRBV6-5	TRBJ1-1	.	TGTGCCAGCAGACACGGTCCCGAAGCTTTCTTT	CASRHGPEAFF
.	TRBV1	TRBJ2-6	.	TGCACCAGCAGCCCCACGGGGGGACCCTCTAACTCTGGGGCCAACGTCCTGACTTTC	CTSSPTGGPSNSGANVLTF
.	TRBV19	TRBJ1-6	TRBD1	TGTGCCAGTAGCCACCGGGACAGCGATAATTCACCCCTCCACTTT	CASSHRDSDNSPLHF
.	TRBV28	TRBJ2-5	TRBD2	TGTGCCAGCAGTAGGGGACTAGCGGCTAAGGAGACCCAGTACTTC	CASSRGLAAKETQYF
.	TRBV7-9	TRBJ2-7	TRBD2	TGTGCCAGCAGCAAATGGGGGGGACGGAGCCCCTACGAGCAGTACTTC	CASSKWGGRSPYEQYF
few	TRBV9	TRBJ2-7	.	TGTGCCAGCAGCGTGGGGGCTAGCGGCATGGGGAAGCAGTACTTC	CASSVGASGMGKQYF
.	TRBV9	TRBJ2-2	.	TGTGCCAGCAGCTTGGGGGAGAACACCGGGGAGCTGTTTTTT	CASSLGENTGELFF
.	TRBV19	TRBJ1-2	.	TGTGCCAGTACCTACCCGACGGGGAGGTATGGCTACACCTTC	CASTYPTGRYGYTF
.	TRBV28	TRBJ2-3	TRBD2	TGTGCCAGCAGTTCTCCCAGCGGGAGGTTGGGAGATACGCAGTATTTT	CASSSPSGRLGDTQYF
few	TRBV30	TRBJ2-7	TRBD1	TGTGCCTGGAGTGTGGGACAGTCTTACGAGCAGTACTTC	CAWSVGQSYEQYF
.	TRBV10-3	TRBJ1-4	TRBD1	TGTGCCACCACCGGGACAGTTAATGAAAAACTGTTTTTT	CATTGTVNEKLFF
.	TRBV28	TRBJ2-7	.	TGTGCCAGCAGGGGGGGATCCTACGAGCAGTACTTC	CASRGGSYEQYF
.	TRBV7-3	TRBJ2-3	TRBD2	TGTGCCAGCAGCGTCGGGACTAGCGGGAGGTCAGATACGCAGTATTTT	CASSVGTSGRSDTQYF
.	TRBV28	TRBJ1-5	.	TGTGCCAGCAGCCCTAAGGGGGTACTGGGCAATCAGCCCCAGCATTTT	CASSPKGVLGNQPQHF
.	TRBV9	TRBJ2-5	.	TGTGCCAGCAGCGCTACCCAAGAGACCCAGTACTTC	CASSATQETQYF
.	TRBV28	TRBJ1-1	.	TGTGCCAGCAGCCGAGGGGTTGGCGGTACTGAAGCTTTCTTT	CASSRGVGGTEAFF
.	TRBV5-4	TRBJ2-7	TRBD1	TGTGCCAGCAGCTTGGACAGGGGACCCCACGAGCAGTACTTC	CASSLDRGPHEQYF
.	TRBV28	TRBJ2-3	TRBD1	TGTGCCAGCAGTTTATCTGACAGGGGAAGCACAGATACGCAGTATTTT	CASSLSDRGSTDTQYF
.	TRBV19	TRBJ2-5	TRBD1	TGTGCCAGTAGCCCGACAGGGCGAGAGACCCAGTACTTC	CASSPTGRETQYF
.	TRBV7-9	TRBJ1-4	.	TGTGCCAGCAGCCCGCAAGGGAGAGTTGCAACTAATGAAAAACTGTTTTTT	CASSPQGRVATNEKLFF
.	TRBV19	TRBJ2-4	TRBD2	TGTGCCAGTAGTCCCCGGACTAGCGGAGTCGGGGCCAAAAACATTCAGTACTTC	CASSPRTSGVGAKNIQYF
.	TRBV3-1/TRBV3-2	TRBJ2-7	.	TGTGCCAGCAGCCTCGGGACGTCCCTTTACGAGCAGTACTTC	CASSLGTSLYEQYF
.	TRBV5-4	TRBJ1-5	.	TGTGCCAGCAGCTTGGTCCCGGGAGGGAATCAGCCCCAGCATTTT	CASSLVPGGNQPQHF
.	TRBV28	TRBJ2-7	TRBD1	TGTGCCAGCAGTTCCTATGGGACAGGGACCCACGAGCAGTACTTC	CASSSYGTGTHEQYF
.	TRBV7-2	TRBJ2-7	TRBD1	TGTGCCAGCAGGATATCAGGGGGCGCGAGTGGCGAGCAGTACTTC	CASRISGGASGEQYF
.	TRBV29-1	TRBJ2-2	TRBD1	TGCAGCGTCCTACAGGGGGGCACCGGGGAGCTGTTTTTT	CSVLQGGTGELFF
.	TRBV7-2	TRBJ1-4	.	TGTGCCAGCAGCTTAGAACGGTCTAATGAAAAACTGTTTTTT	CASSLERSNEKLFF
.	TRBV7-2	TRBJ2-1	.	TGTGCCAGCAACAGAGGGGGGGCCTACAATGAGCAGTTCTTC	CASNRGGAYNEQFF
.	TRBV5-1	TRBJ2-2	.	TGCGCCAGCAGCTTGGTTCGGCCGGTCACCGGGGAGCTGTTTTTT	CASSLVRPVTGELFF
.	TRBV6-2/TRBV6-3	TRBJ2-2	.	TGTGCCAGCAGTAATCTAAAGGGGATCGGGGAGCTGTTTTTT	CASSNLKGIGELFF
.	TRBV9	TRBJ2-1	TRBD2	TGTGCCAGCAGCCATGATAGCGGGAGGGCGGTTTCCTACAATGAGCAGTTCTTC	CASSHDSGRAVSYNEQFF
.	TRBV7-2	TRBJ2-3	TRBD2	TGTGCCAGCAGCTTCCTAGCGGGAGGGTCTCTAGATACGCAGTATTTT	CASSFLAGGSLDTQYF
.	TRBV4-1	TRBJ1-4	.	TGCGCCAGCAGCCTCTCCCAGGGGAGGGATGAAAAACTGTTTTTT	CASSLSQGRDEKLFF
.	TRBV7-3	TRBJ2-1	TRBD2	TGTGCCAGCAGCTCTAGCGGGAGTGACTACAATGAGCAGTTCTTC	CASSSSGSDYNEQFF
.	TRBV7-3	TRBJ2-1	TRBD2	TGTGCCAGCAAAGGTGGGGCTAGCGGGAGGAATGAGCAGTTCTTC	CASKGGASGRNEQFF
.	TRBV5-1	TRBJ2-5	TRBD2	TGCGCCAGCAGCCCGGGACTAGCGGGAGGAGAGACCCAGTACTTC	CASSPGLAGGETQYF
.	TRBV7-2	TRBJ2-7	.	TGTGCCAGCGCATCCAGGGTTTCTGGCGAGCAGTACTTC	CASASRVSGEQYF
.	TRBV19	TRBJ1-4	TRBD1	TGTGCCAGTAGTTCCGCGGCTCGGACAGGGGCAACTAATGAAAAACTGTTTTTT	CASSSAARTGATNEKLFF
.	TRBV12-3/TRBV12-4	TRBJ2-1	TRBD2	TGTGCCAGCGCCAGATGGGGGGGCAATGAGCAGTTCTTC	CASARWGGNEQFF
.	TRBV28	TRBJ1-1	TRBD1	TGTGCCAGCAGTTCTGGACAGGGAGGCACTGAAGCTTTCTTT	CASSSGQGGTEAFF
.	TRBV7-3	TRBJ1-1	TRBD1	TGTGCCAGCTCGCGCCTGGGACAGGGGGGTACTGAAGCTTTCTTT	CASSRLGQGGTEAFF
.	TRBV19	TRBJ2-3	TRBD2	TGTGCCAGTAGTATCCTGGCCCGGGGGGGCACAGATACGCAGTATTTT	CASSILARGGTDTQYF
.	TRBV30	TRBJ2-7	.	TGTGCCTGGGGCATGGGGGGAAACTCCTACGAGCAGTACTTC	CAWGMGGNSYEQYF
.	TRBV4-3	TRBJ2-3	TRBD2	TGCGCCAGCAGCCTCGGGACTAGCGGGGAGGGAGATACGCAGTATTTT	CASSLGTSGEGDTQYF
once	TRBV24-1	TRBJ2-3	TRBD2	TGTGCCACCAGTTCCTATCCTGGGGGTCCGGGACTAGCGGGAGTCGGCACAGATACGCAGTATTTT	CATSSYPGGPGLAGVGTDTQYF
.	TRBV12-3/TRBV12-4	TRBJ1-1	TRBD1	TGTGCCAGCCAAACAGGGGGCGCTGGCGCTTTCTTT	CASQTGGAGAFF
.	TRBV10-3	TRBJ1-1	.	TGTGCCATCAGTGAGAAAGTGAACACTGAAGCTTTCTTT	CAISEKVNTEAFF